This TCR beta chain emerged from a study of human T cells and chemical hapten exposure. Study findings and constraints: Relative to controls, expanded TCRs formed significantly more large CDR3 similarity clusters. TCRs exceeding 1 in 1000 frequency stayed unchanged with DPC sensitization.

V lost 8 bases and J 2 bases, leaving 18 bases between the germline ends. Germline values: CDR1 SNHLY, CDR2 FYNNEI. The CDR3 loop spans 15 amino acids. Time point noted: pre-sensitization, week 0. Treatment meaning: therapeutic diphenylcyclopropenone sensitization with weekly scalp DPC. Whole blood, unfractionated, served as the material for total RNA extraction. This clonotype has just a few counts. The antigen remains undetermined. Individual cDNA molecules in this library carried unique molecular identifiers. TCRdb itself ran the RACE reads through MiXCR, one entry per CDR3 protein. In the table there are approximately 370,000 distinct CDR3 sequences, over 5% of which are singletons.

The source is a woman between 18 and 29 years old with alopecia areata. Some clones in this sample may be carry-over from other donors' samples. The source was whole blood, collected in connection with sensitization to the hapten diphenylcyclopropenone (DPC). The chain uses TRBV2 and TRBJ2-5; D uncertain. CDR3 protein: CASSPGSKPQETQYF. The CDR3 nucleotides are TGTGCCAGCTCCCCAGGCAGTAAACCTCAAGAGACCCAGTACTTC.